Listed below are T cell receptor beta chains from one sample, sequenced in a study of blood T cell repertoires in COVID-19. Assay: immunoSEQ multiplex PCR; the TCRdb copy retains only in-frame clones and omits some. Altogether around 190,000 clones are present, 70% to 90% being singletons, with the ten largest covering 15% to 20%. The sample comprised peripheral blood. These receptors all come from a man between 45 and 60 years old with COVID-19, enrolled during active disease. Both conserved end residues are trimmed from each CDR3. Fields, in order: V gene, J gene, CDR3 protein.

v_gene: TRBV12-5; j_gene: TRBJ1-2; CDR3aa: ASGRGGPNYGYT
v_gene: TRBV27; j_gene: TRBJ1-6; CDR3aa: ASSKTGQGNSPLH
v_gene: TRBV9; j_gene: TRBJ2-3; CDR3aa: ASSVDQAGGPGDTQY
v_gene: TRBV9; j_gene: TRBJ1-3; CDR3aa: ASSASQGSGNTIY
v_gene: TRBV9; j_gene: TRBJ1-4; CDR3aa: ASSPGGTMDEKLF
v_gene: TRBV5-1; j_gene: TRBJ1-3; CDR3aa: ASSLTGSGNTIY
v_gene: TRBV11-2; j_gene: TRBJ2-7; CDR3aa: ASSYNGGTATYEQY
v_gene: TRBV5-1; j_gene: TRBJ2-5; CDR3aa: ASSLGGSGSSETQY
v_gene: TRBV12-3/TRBV12-4; j_gene: TRBJ2-2; CDR3aa: ASIPGNTGELF
v_gene: TRBV28; j_gene: TRBJ1-4; CDR3aa: ASSLTATNEKLF
v_gene: TRBV27; j_gene: TRBJ2-7; CDR3aa: ASSAGTGDSYEQY
v_gene: TRBV18; j_gene: TRBJ1-5; CDR3aa: ASSPPGTGGFRQPQH
v_gene: TRBV11-2; j_gene: TRBJ1-5; CDR3aa: ASSGQGDQPQH
v_gene: TRBV5-1; j_gene: TRBJ2-5; CDR3aa: ASSSRQGASETQY
v_gene: TRBV2; j_gene: TRBJ2-6; CDR3aa: ASTPRQGARGANVLT
v_gene: TRBV4-2; j_gene: TRBJ2-3; CDR3aa: ASNQGPYGPSTDTQY
v_gene: TRBV11-1; j_gene: TRBJ1-2; CDR3aa: ASSNLGGADGYT
v_gene: TRBV7-8; j_gene: TRBJ2-5; CDR3aa: ASSFAGTLQETQY
v_gene: TRBV7-3; j_gene: TRBJ2-2; CDR3aa: ASSWLGGPGTGELF
v_gene: TRBV7-6; j_gene: TRBJ2-1; CDR3aa: ASSLVTSGAPSSYNEQF
v_gene: TRBV2; j_gene: TRBJ2-3; CDR3aa: ASRRTSGRTDTQY